A selection of T cell receptor beta chains follows, all from one sample in a study of regulatory T cells in long-lasting Graves disease. A single record per CDR3 protein comes from TCRdb applying MiXCR to the multiplex PCR reads. The sample holds about 460,000 distinct CDR3 sequences, around 13% seen once. This same sample was also taken into another study, of T cells in Graves' hyperthyroidism and ophthalmopathy.

This specimen was peripheral blood mononuclear cells (PBMCs), taken at new diagnosis, from a patient treated with antithyroid drugs. The receptor source for this set is a woman aged 45-65 years with Graves disease. The CDR3 runs from the conserved cysteine through the conserved F or W. A D gene is named only where the DNA matches it firmly. Only some rows state a clone size, as once, few, many or a class for expanded clones.

>TRBJ2-2|TRBV9|NA|NA|13
CASSVGVPGELFF
TGTGCCAGCAGCGTAGGAGTTCCCGGGGAGCTGTTTTTT
>TRBJ2-7|TRBV4-1|NA|TRBD2|16
CASSQETSGSKYEQYF
TGCGCCAGCAGCCAAGAGACTAGCGGGAGTAAGTACGAGCAGTACTTC
>TRBJ1-4|TRBV5-1|many|TRBD1|15
CASTDDRGANEKLFF
TGCGCCAGCACCGACGACAGGGGGGCTAATGAAAAACTGTTTTTT
>TRBJ2-7|TRBV18|NA|TRBD1|16
CASSPPGQPSLYEQYF
TGTGCCAGCTCACCACCGGGACAGCCCTCACTCTACGAGCAGTACTTC
>TRBJ2-4|TRBV28|NA|NA|18
CASSHRALRGLAKNIQYF
TGTGCCAGCAGTCATAGGGCTTTGCGAGGCCTAGCCAAAAACATTCAGTACTTC
>TRBJ1-2|TRBV28|many|TRBD1|20
CASSFYRGPGGKGKGYGYTF
TGTGCCAGCAGTTTTTACAGGGGGCCCGGGGGGAAGGGGAAAGGTTATGGCTACACCTTC
>TRBJ2-1|TRBV10-2|NA|TRBD1|16
CASSDVPGQGANEQFF
TGCGCCAGCAGTGACGTGCCGGGACAGGGGGCTAATGAGCAGTTCTTC
>TRBJ2-7|TRBV20-1|NA|TRBD1|12
CSARDRGAEQYF
TGCAGTGCTAGGGACAGGGGAGCCGAGCAGTACTTC
>TRBJ2-2|TRBV7-8|many|NA|15
CASSLDPGVMGELFF
TGTGCCAGCAGCTTAGATCCAGGGGTTATGGGGGAGCTGTTTTTT
>TRBJ2-7|TRBV5-1|many|NA|13
CASSLTTEYEQYF
TGCGCCAGCAGCTTGACTACAGAGTACGAGCAGTACTTC
>TRBJ2-7|TRBV7-9|many|TRBD1|17
CASRSNRDRGPFYEQYF
TGTGCCAGCAGATCCAACCGTGACAGGGGCCCATTCTACGAGCAGTACTTC
>TRBJ2-7|TRBV28|few|TRBD2|17
CASRVTGTSGASYEQYF
TGTGCCAGCAGAGTCACCGGGACTAGCGGGGCATCCTACGAGCAGTACTTC
>TRBJ2-7|TRBV28|many|TRBD1|13
CASSRDSPYEQYF
TGTGCCAGCAGTCGGGACAGCCCCTACGAGCAGTACTTC
>TRBJ2-3|TRBV4-1|few|TRBD2|15
CASSGSGASTDTQYF
TGCGCCTCGAGCGGGAGTGGTGCTAGCACAGATACGCAGTATTTT
>TRBJ2-7|TRBV27|NA|TRBD2|20
CASSLSLATSGPSFVYEQYF
TGTGCCAGCAGTTTATCATTAGCGACTAGCGGGCCCTCGTTCGTCTACGAGCAGTACTTC
>TRBJ2-1|TRBV2|many|NA|15
CASSSGANSYNEQFF
TGTGCCAGCAGTTCCGGGGCGAATTCATACAATGAGCAGTTCTTC
>TRBJ1-2|TRBV3-1|few|NA|13
CASSQEGLDGYTF
TGTGCCAGCAGCCAAGAAGGCCTGGATGGCTACACCTTC
>TRBJ2-7|TRBV2|many|TRBD1|13
CASNPDRAYEQYF
TGTGCCAGCAATCCGGACAGGGCCTACGAGCAGTACTTC
>TRBJ2-3|TRBV18|NA|NA|17
CASSPMAGTVNTDTQYF
TGTGCCAGCTCACCAATGGCCGGGACGGTAAACACAGATACGCAGTATTTT